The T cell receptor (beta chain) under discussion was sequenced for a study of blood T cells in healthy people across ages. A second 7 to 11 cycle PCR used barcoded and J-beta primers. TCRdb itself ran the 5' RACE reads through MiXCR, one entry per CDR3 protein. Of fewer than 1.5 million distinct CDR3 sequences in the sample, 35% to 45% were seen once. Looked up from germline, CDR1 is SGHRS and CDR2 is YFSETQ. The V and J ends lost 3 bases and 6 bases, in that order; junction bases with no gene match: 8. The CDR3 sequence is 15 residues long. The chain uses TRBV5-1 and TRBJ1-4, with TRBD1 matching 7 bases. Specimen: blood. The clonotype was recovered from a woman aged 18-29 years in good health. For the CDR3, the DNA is TGCGCCAGCAGCTCGCGACAGGGAAGTGATGAAAAACTGTTTTTT. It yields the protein CASSSRQGSDEKLFF.